The rows below give T cell receptor beta chains drawn from one sample of a study of shared clonotypes between healthy human individuals. Assay used: immunoSEQ multiplex PCR; TCRdb lists only in-frame clones, some missing. The repertoire has under 650,000 clones, approximately 95% of them found once; the top ten carry about 0.064%. The sequenced sample consisted of naive CD4+ T cells sorted from blood. The receptors stem from a woman in her thirties in good health. Both conserved end residues are part of each CDR3. The D gene is left open where the match is weak. Some rows mark clone size as missing; the rest say once, few, many or name a class of expanded clone.

d_call: TRBD1
v_call: TRBV5-1
j_call: TRBJ2-7
clone_size: .
cdr3_aa: CASSGGQGYEQYF
cdr3_nt: TGCGCCAGCAGCGGGGGACAGGGTTACGAGCAGTACTTC

d_call: .
v_call: TRBV11-3
j_call: TRBJ2-7
clone_size: once
cdr3_aa: CASSLQGSSYEQYF
cdr3_nt: TGTGCCAGCAGCTTACAGGGGAGCTCCTACGAGCAGTACTTC

d_call: .
v_call: TRBV6-1
j_call: TRBJ2-2
clone_size: .
cdr3_aa: CASSASHTGELFF
cdr3_nt: TGTGCCAGCAGTGCCAGCCACACCGGGGAGCTGTTTTTT

d_call: .
v_call: TRBV19
j_call: TRBJ2-1
clone_size: .
cdr3_aa: CASNPQWSSYNEQFF
cdr3_nt: TGTGCCAGTAACCCCCAGTGGAGCTCCTACAATGAGCAGTTCTTC

d_call: .
v_call: TRBV30
j_call: TRBJ2-7
clone_size: .
cdr3_aa: CAMTQGTEQYF
cdr3_nt: TGTGCCATGACGCAGGGGACCGAGCAGTACTTC

d_call: TRBD1
v_call: TRBV18
j_call: TRBJ1-6
clone_size: .
cdr3_aa: CASSPLPRDRDSPLHF
cdr3_nt: TGTGCCAGCTCACCTTTACCCAGGGACAGGGATTCACCCCTCCACTTT

d_call: .
v_call: TRBV28
j_call: TRBJ2-7
clone_size: .
cdr3_aa: CASSFGVLEQYF
cdr3_nt: TGTGCCAGCAGTTTCGGAGTACTCGAGCAGTACTTC

d_call: TRBD2
v_call: TRBV28
j_call: TRBJ2-7
clone_size: .
cdr3_aa: CASSPGTSLYEQYF
cdr3_nt: TGTGCCAGCAGTCCCGGGACTAGCTTATACGAGCAGTACTTC

d_call: .
v_call: TRBV6-5
j_call: TRBJ2-3
clone_size: .
cdr3_aa: CASSNGAGRTDTQYF
cdr3_nt: TGTGCCAGCAGTAACGGAGCGGGCCGCACAGATACGCAGTATTTT

d_call: TRBD1
v_call: TRBV10-3
j_call: TRBJ2-7
clone_size: .
cdr3_aa: CATTTGGRFYEQYF
cdr3_nt: TGTGCCACCACAACAGGGGGGAGATTCTACGAGCAGTACTTC

d_call: .
v_call: TRBV6-1
j_call: TRBJ2-5
clone_size: .
cdr3_aa: CASNGVPRAQYF
cdr3_nt: TGTGCCAGCAATGGTGTCCCGAGGGCCCAGTACTTC

d_call: .
v_call: TRBV10-3
j_call: TRBJ2-7
clone_size: .
cdr3_aa: CAISNSYEQYF
cdr3_nt: TGTGCCATCAGCAACTCCTACGAGCAGTACTTC

d_call: TRBD2
v_call: TRBV10-2
j_call: TRBJ2-2
clone_size: .
cdr3_aa: CASSRLAGGELFF
cdr3_nt: TGCGCCAGCAGCAGACTAGCGGGTGGAGAGCTGTTTTTT

d_call: .
v_call: TRBV28
j_call: TRBJ1-1
clone_size: .
cdr3_aa: CASRGGTEAFF
cdr3_nt: TGTGCCAGCAGGGGGGGGACTGAAGCTTTCTTT

d_call: .
v_call: TRBV6-5
j_call: TRBJ2-1
clone_size: .
cdr3_aa: CASTYAYEQFF
cdr3_nt: TGTGCCAGCACCTACGCGTATGAGCAGTTCTTC

d_call: .
v_call: TRBV19
j_call: TRBJ2-1
clone_size: .
cdr3_aa: CASSISLLPYNEQFF
cdr3_nt: TGTGCCAGTAGTATATCCCTGCTGCCCTACAATGAGCAGTTCTTC

d_call: .
v_call: TRBV10-3
j_call: TRBJ2-7
clone_size: .
cdr3_aa: CAISEPRDISYEQYF
cdr3_nt: TGTGCCATCAGTGAGCCTCGGGACATCTCCTACGAGCAGTACTTC

d_call: .
v_call: TRBV7-9
j_call: TRBJ2-5
clone_size: .
cdr3_aa: CASSFESAAVETQYF
cdr3_nt: TGTGCCAGCAGCTTCGAGAGTGCGGCTGTAGAGACCCAGTACTTC

d_call: TRBD2
v_call: TRBV4-1
j_call: TRBJ2-3
clone_size: .
cdr3_aa: CASSPREGRQSTDTQYF
cdr3_nt: TGCGCCAGCAGCCCCCGGGAGGGACGGCAATCCACAGATACGCAGTATTTT

d_call: .
v_call: TRBV5-1
j_call: TRBJ2-7
clone_size: .
cdr3_aa: CASSFSGAHEQYF
cdr3_nt: TGCGCCAGCAGCTTTTCGGGGGCCCACGAGCAGTACTTC

d_call: TRBD1
v_call: TRBV5-6
j_call: TRBJ1-6
clone_size: .
cdr3_aa: CASSPGTGQSPLHF
cdr3_nt: TGTGCCAGCAGTCCCGGGACAGGGCAATCACCCCTCCACTTT

d_call: .
v_call: TRBV25-1
j_call: TRBJ2-7
clone_size: .
cdr3_aa: CASSDPREQYF
cdr3_nt: TGTGCCAGCAGTGACCCGCGAGAGCAGTACTTC

d_call: TRBD2
v_call: TRBV7-2
j_call: TRBJ2-7
clone_size: .
cdr3_aa: CASSVTSGPPYEQYF
cdr3_nt: TGTGCCAGCAGCGTCACTAGCGGGCCTCCCTACGAGCAGTACTTC

d_call: .
v_call: TRBV11-3
j_call: TRBJ2-7
clone_size: .
cdr3_aa: CASSPPGRIYEQYF
cdr3_nt: TGTGCCAGCAGCCCGCCGGGGCGAATCTACGAGCAGTACTTC

d_call: .
v_call: TRBV28
j_call: TRBJ2-3
clone_size: .
cdr3_aa: CASSAQTDTQYF
cdr3_nt: TGTGCCAGCAGTGCTCAGACAGATACGCAGTATTTT

d_call: .
v_call: TRBV10-3
j_call: TRBJ2-7
clone_size: .
cdr3_aa: CAISGRDQGQYF
cdr3_nt: TGTGCCATCAGTGGGCGGGACCAGGGGCAGTACTTC

d_call: .
v_call: TRBV15
j_call: TRBJ1-3
clone_size: .
cdr3_aa: CATSTGIGTDTGNTIYF
cdr3_nt: TGTGCCACCAGCACTGGAATCGGGACTGACACTGGAAACACCATATATTTT

d_call: TRBD1
v_call: TRBV19
j_call: TRBJ1-1
clone_size: .
cdr3_aa: CAARGGGGGNTEAFF
cdr3_nt: TGTGCCGCACGCGGTGGGGGAGGGGGCAACACTGAAGCTTTCTTT

d_call: .
v_call: TRBV2
j_call: TRBJ1-2
clone_size: once
cdr3_aa: CASSDRGPNYGYTF
cdr3_nt: TGTGCCAGCAGTGACAGGGGACCTAACTATGGCTACACCTTC

d_call: .
v_call: TRBV6-6
j_call: TRBJ1-2
clone_size: .
cdr3_aa: CASSTGFYGYTF
cdr3_nt: TGTGCCAGCAGTACGGGGTTCTATGGCTACACCTTC

d_call: TRBD1
v_call: TRBV19
j_call: TRBJ1-5
clone_size: .
cdr3_aa: CASTDRVSNQPQHF
cdr3_nt: TGTGCCAGTACGGACAGGGTCAGCAATCAGCCCCAGCATTTT

d_call: .
v_call: TRBV12-1
j_call: TRBJ2-3
clone_size: once
cdr3_aa: CASSSTGPSSTDTQYF
cdr3_nt: TGTGCCAGCAGCTCCACCGGGCCGTCGAGCACAGATACGCAGTATTTT

d_call: .
v_call: TRBV14
j_call: TRBJ2-7
clone_size: once
cdr3_aa: CASSQVRGKGNEQYF
cdr3_nt: TGTGCCAGCAGCCAGGTCCGGGGCAAGGGGAACGAGCAGTACTTC

d_call: .
v_call: TRBV11-3
j_call: TRBJ2-1
clone_size: .
cdr3_aa: CASSVAGGNYNEQFF
cdr3_nt: TGTGCCAGCAGCGTTGCAGGAGGCAACTACAATGAGCAGTTCTTC

d_call: TRBD1
v_call: TRBV11-3
j_call: TRBJ1-1
clone_size: .
cdr3_aa: CASSLEQGEYTEAFF
cdr3_nt: TGTGCCAGCAGCTTAGAGCAGGGGGAATACACTGAAGCTTTCTTT

d_call: .
v_call: TRBV5-1
j_call: TRBJ1-3
clone_size: .
cdr3_aa: CASSLGVGSTSGNTIYF
cdr3_nt: TGCGCCAGCAGCTTGGGGGTAGGGAGTACCTCTGGAAACACCATATATTTT

d_call: .
v_call: TRBV28
j_call: TRBJ1-3
clone_size: .
cdr3_aa: CASSLGSNSGNTIYF
cdr3_nt: TGTGCCAGCAGTTTAGGCAGTAACTCTGGAAACACCATATATTTT

d_call: .
v_call: TRBV28
j_call: TRBJ2-6
clone_size: .
cdr3_aa: CASSPRLTVSGANVLTF
cdr3_nt: TGTGCCAGCAGCCCCAGGTTAACGGTCTCTGGAGCCAACGTCCTGACTTTC

d_call: .
v_call: TRBV7-9
j_call: TRBJ2-7
clone_size: .
cdr3_aa: CASSLAPHGGIASYEQYF
cdr3_nt: TGTGCCAGCAGCTTAGCGCCCCACGGGGGTATCGCCTCCTACGAGCAGTACTTC

d_call: .
v_call: TRBV28
j_call: TRBJ1-1
clone_size: .
cdr3_aa: CASSLFPSDKNTEAFF
cdr3_nt: TGTGCCAGCAGTTTATTCCCCTCGGACAAGAACACTGAAGCTTTCTTT

d_call: TRBD1
v_call: TRBV11-2
j_call: TRBJ1-1
clone_size: .
cdr3_aa: CASSFRTGTGLEAFF
cdr3_nt: TGTGCCAGCAGCTTTAGGACAGGGACGGGCCTTGAAGCTTTCTTT